A selection of T cell receptor beta chains follows, all from one sample in a study of early T cells in non-severe SARS-CoV-2 infection. TCRdb reanalysed the 5' RACE reads using MiXCR and keeps one entry per CDR3 protein. The repertoire holds around 52,000 distinct CDR3 sequences, with around a tenth as singletons. Source material: whole blood. The receptors stem from an adult who was a healthcare worker with PCR-confirmed SARS-CoV-2 infection or an uninfected control (not recorded which). The CDR3 runs from the conserved cysteine through the conserved F or W. The order of the fields is J gene, V gene, CDR3 length, clone size, D gene, CDR3 DNA, CDR3 protein. D genes are given only for firm matches. Expanded clones are given a class, and other clones once, few, many or no size at all.

j_call: TRBJ2-7
v_call: TRBV10-3
cdr3_length: 15
clone_size: -
d_call: -
cdr3_nt: TGTGCCATCAGTGAGTCGCCTAGCGTATCCTACGAGCAGTACTTC
cdr3_aa: CAISESPSVSYEQYF

j_call: TRBJ1-3
v_call: TRBV28
cdr3_length: 14
clone_size: -
d_call: TRBD1
cdr3_nt: TGTGCCAGCCGGGACAGGGGATCCGGAAACACCATATATTTT
cdr3_aa: CASRDRGSGNTIYF

j_call: TRBJ2-7
v_call: TRBV7-9
cdr3_length: 15
clone_size: few
d_call: -
cdr3_nt: TGTGCCAGCAGCTTGGATCGGGACGGAATCTACGAGCAGTACTTC
cdr3_aa: CASSLDRDGIYEQYF

j_call: TRBJ2-5
v_call: TRBV28
cdr3_length: 13
clone_size: -
d_call: -
cdr3_nt: TGTGCCAGCAGTTCAGGGGGGCAAGAGACCCAGTACTTC
cdr3_aa: CASSSGGQETQYF

j_call: TRBJ2-5
v_call: TRBV7-6
cdr3_length: 15
clone_size: few
d_call: -
cdr3_nt: TGTGCCAGCAGCTTAATTCGGACTTACCAAGAGACCCAGTACTTC
cdr3_aa: CASSLIRTYQETQYF

j_call: TRBJ1-6
v_call: TRBV30
cdr3_length: 15
clone_size: few
d_call: -
cdr3_nt: TGTGCCTGGAGTTTGGGGGGCGCCTATAATTCACCCCTCCACTTT
cdr3_aa: CAWSLGGAYNSPLHF

j_call: TRBJ1-2
v_call: TRBV20-1
cdr3_length: 15
clone_size: many
d_call: TRBD1
cdr3_nt: TGCAGTGCTAGAGATCTGGGACAGGGGGGACAGGGCTACACCTTC
cdr3_aa: CSARDLGQGGQGYTF

j_call: TRBJ2-7
v_call: TRBV29-1
cdr3_length: 12
clone_size: -
d_call: -
cdr3_nt: TGCAGCGTGACCGGGACCGGGACTGGGCAGTACTTC
cdr3_aa: CSVTGTGTGQYF

j_call: TRBJ2-7
v_call: TRBV28
cdr3_length: 11
clone_size: -
d_call: -
cdr3_nt: TGTGCCAGCATGGGGCGCCGCGAGCAGTACTTC
cdr3_aa: CASMGRREQYF

j_call: TRBJ1-2
v_call: TRBV2
cdr3_length: 15
clone_size: many
d_call: -
cdr3_nt: TGTGCCAGCAGTGAACTTCCGGCTCAGTACTATGGCTACACCTTC
cdr3_aa: CASSELPAQYYGYTF

j_call: TRBJ2-7
v_call: TRBV28
cdr3_length: 12
clone_size: once
d_call: -
cdr3_nt: TGTGCCAGCAGTTCGGTACGTTACGAGCAGTACTTC
cdr3_aa: CASSSVRYEQYF

j_call: TRBJ2-3
v_call: TRBV20-1
cdr3_length: 17
clone_size: -
d_call: TRBD2
cdr3_nt: TGCAGTGCTAGAAGCCCGGGACTAGCGGGACGCACAGATACGCAGTATTTT
cdr3_aa: CSARSPGLAGRTDTQYF

j_call: TRBJ2-2
v_call: TRBV5-1
cdr3_length: 13
clone_size: few
d_call: -
cdr3_nt: TGCGCCAGCGGCGTCAGGGACACCGGGGAGCTGTTTTTT
cdr3_aa: CASGVRDTGELFF

j_call: TRBJ2-3
v_call: TRBV19
cdr3_length: 12
clone_size: many
d_call: -
cdr3_nt: TGTGCCAGTAGTGCAGGCCGGGGCAAGGAGTATTTT
cdr3_aa: CASSAGRGKEYF

j_call: TRBJ2-3
v_call: TRBV28
cdr3_length: 13
clone_size: -
d_call: -
cdr3_nt: TGTGCCAGCGTGGGGAGTCCCACAGATACGCAGTATTTT
cdr3_aa: CASVGSPTDTQYF

j_call: TRBJ2-7
v_call: TRBV7-2
cdr3_length: 15
clone_size: -
d_call: TRBD2
cdr3_nt: TGTGCCAGCTCGCCGACTAGCGGGAGACACTACGAGCAGTACTTC
cdr3_aa: CASSPTSGRHYEQYF

j_call: TRBJ2-3
v_call: TRBV7-3
cdr3_length: 16
clone_size: -
d_call: TRBD2
cdr3_nt: TGTGCCAGCAGCTCGGGACTAGCGGGCTTCACAGATACGCAGTATTTT
cdr3_aa: CASSSGLAGFTDTQYF

j_call: TRBJ2-5
v_call: TRBV29-1
cdr3_length: 11
clone_size: -
d_call: -
cdr3_nt: TGCAGCGTTGCACAGCAAGAGACCCAGTACTTC
cdr3_aa: CSVAQQETQYF

j_call: TRBJ1-5
v_call: TRBV4-1
cdr3_length: 16
clone_size: many
d_call: -
cdr3_nt: TGCGCCAGCAGCCAAGTTGGGACTGACCTCGCTGTAACCCAGCATTTT
cdr3_aa: CASSQVGTDLAVTQHF

j_call: TRBJ1-6
v_call: TRBV6-1
cdr3_length: 17
clone_size: many
d_call: TRBD1
cdr3_nt: TGTGCCAGCAGTGGCCCATCGGGACAGGGAAGGGATTCACCCCTCCACTTT
cdr3_aa: CASSGPSGQGRDSPLHF

j_call: TRBJ2-5
v_call: TRBV29-1
cdr3_length: 12
clone_size: -
d_call: -
cdr3_nt: TGCAGCGATGATGGGGGCGTTGAGACCCAGTACTTC
cdr3_aa: CSDDGGVETQYF

j_call: TRBJ1-5
v_call: TRBV3-1
cdr3_length: 13
clone_size: -
d_call: -
cdr3_nt: TGTGCCAGCAGCCAATGGCCCGATCAGCCCCAGCATTTT
cdr3_aa: CASSQWPDQPQHF

j_call: TRBJ1-6
v_call: TRBV13
cdr3_length: 14
clone_size: many
d_call: TRBD1
cdr3_nt: TGTGCCAGCAGCGAAAGGACAGGGCGCTCACCCCTCCACTTT
cdr3_aa: CASSERTGRSPLHF

j_call: TRBJ2-3
v_call: TRBV28
cdr3_length: 12
clone_size: -
d_call: -
cdr3_nt: TGTGCCAGCAGTTTAACGGTAGATACGCAGTATTTT
cdr3_aa: CASSLTVDTQYF

j_call: TRBJ1-5
v_call: TRBV19
cdr3_length: 13
clone_size: many
d_call: TRBD1
cdr3_nt: TGTGCCAGTAGTGGGACAGGGTTTCAGCCCCAGCATTTT
cdr3_aa: CASSGTGFQPQHF

j_call: TRBJ2-1
v_call: TRBV11-2
cdr3_length: 13
clone_size: -
d_call: -
cdr3_nt: TGTGCCAGCAGCTTCCGGGACCTCAATGAGCAGTTCTTC
cdr3_aa: CASSFRDLNEQFF

j_call: TRBJ2-3
v_call: TRBV7-8
cdr3_length: 13
clone_size: -
d_call: -
cdr3_nt: TGTGCCAGCAAACCGGGAGGCACAGATACGCAGTATTTT
cdr3_aa: CASKPGGTDTQYF

j_call: TRBJ2-7
v_call: TRBV10-2
cdr3_length: 12
clone_size: -
d_call: -
cdr3_nt: TGCGCCAGCAGTGACAGGGGCTACGAGCAGTACTTC
cdr3_aa: CASSDRGYEQYF

j_call: TRBJ2-2
v_call: TRBV12-3/TRBV12-4
cdr3_length: 12
clone_size: many
d_call: -
cdr3_nt: TGTGCCAGCAGTTACCGTTTGGGGGAGCTGTTTTTT
cdr3_aa: CASSYRLGELFF

j_call: TRBJ2-7
v_call: TRBV6-2/TRBV6-3
cdr3_length: 10
clone_size: -
d_call: -
cdr3_nt: TGTGCCAGCGGAGCCTACGAGCAGTACTTC
cdr3_aa: CASGAYEQYF

j_call: TRBJ2-1
v_call: TRBV5-4
cdr3_length: 13
clone_size: many
d_call: -
cdr3_nt: TGTGCCAGCAGTGCGGACCGAAACAATGAGCAGTTCTTC
cdr3_aa: CASSADRNNEQFF

j_call: TRBJ2-1
v_call: TRBV11-2
cdr3_length: 11
clone_size: many
d_call: -
cdr3_nt: TGTGCCAGCAGCCTAGCTAGCGAGCAGTTCTTC
cdr3_aa: CASSLASEQFF